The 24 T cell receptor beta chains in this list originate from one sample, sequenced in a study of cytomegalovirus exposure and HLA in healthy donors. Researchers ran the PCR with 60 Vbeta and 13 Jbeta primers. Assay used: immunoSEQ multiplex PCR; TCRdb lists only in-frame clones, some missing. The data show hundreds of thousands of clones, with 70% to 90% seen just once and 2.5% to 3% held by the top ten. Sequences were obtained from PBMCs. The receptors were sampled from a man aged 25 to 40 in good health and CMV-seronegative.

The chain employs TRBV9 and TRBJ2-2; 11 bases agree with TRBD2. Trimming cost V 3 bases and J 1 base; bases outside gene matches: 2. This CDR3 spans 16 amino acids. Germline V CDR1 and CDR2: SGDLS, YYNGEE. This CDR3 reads CASSGTSGGNTGELFF. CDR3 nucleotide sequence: TGTGCCAGCAGCGGAACTAGCGGGGGGAACACCGGGGAGCTGTTTTTT.

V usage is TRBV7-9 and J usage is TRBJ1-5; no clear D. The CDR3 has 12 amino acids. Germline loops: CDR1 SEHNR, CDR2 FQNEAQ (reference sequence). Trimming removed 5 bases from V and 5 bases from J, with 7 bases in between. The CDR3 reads CASSPGDQPQHF. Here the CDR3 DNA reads TGTGCCAGCAGCCCCGGGGATCAGCCCCAGCATTTT.

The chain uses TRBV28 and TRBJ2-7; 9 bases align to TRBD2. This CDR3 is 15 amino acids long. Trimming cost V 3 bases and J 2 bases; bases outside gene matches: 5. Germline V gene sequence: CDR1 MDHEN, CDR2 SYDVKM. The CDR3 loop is CASSFPGTSTYEQYF. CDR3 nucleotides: TGTGCCAGCAGTTTTCCCGGGACTAGCACCTACGAGCAGTACTTC.

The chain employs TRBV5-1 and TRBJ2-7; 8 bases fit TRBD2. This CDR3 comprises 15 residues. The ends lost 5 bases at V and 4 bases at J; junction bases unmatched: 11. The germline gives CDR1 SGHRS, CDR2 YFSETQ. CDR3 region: CASSSTGGANYEQYF. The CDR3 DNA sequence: TGCGCCAGCAGTTCGACGGGAGGGGCTAATTACGAGCAGTACTTC.

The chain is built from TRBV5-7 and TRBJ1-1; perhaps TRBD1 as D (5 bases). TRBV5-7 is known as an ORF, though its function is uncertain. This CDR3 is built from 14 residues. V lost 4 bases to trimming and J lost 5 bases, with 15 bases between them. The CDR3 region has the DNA TGTGCCAGCAGCCCCGGGGGAAGTAGGACTGAAGCTTTCTTT. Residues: CASSPGGSRTEAFF.

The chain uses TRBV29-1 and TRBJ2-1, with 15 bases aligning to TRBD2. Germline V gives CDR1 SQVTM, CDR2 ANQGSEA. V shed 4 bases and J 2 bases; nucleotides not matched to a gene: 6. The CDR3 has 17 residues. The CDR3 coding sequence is TGCAGCGTTGCCGGACTAGCGGGGGGGCCGACCTACAATGAGCAGTTCTTC. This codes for CSVAGLAGGPTYNEQFF.

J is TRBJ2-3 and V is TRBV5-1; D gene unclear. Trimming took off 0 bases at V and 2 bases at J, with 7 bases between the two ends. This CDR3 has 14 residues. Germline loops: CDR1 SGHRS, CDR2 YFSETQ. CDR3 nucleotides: TGCGCCAGCAGCTTGGCCGTAGTCACAGATACGCAGTATTTT. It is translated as CASSLAVVTDTQYF.

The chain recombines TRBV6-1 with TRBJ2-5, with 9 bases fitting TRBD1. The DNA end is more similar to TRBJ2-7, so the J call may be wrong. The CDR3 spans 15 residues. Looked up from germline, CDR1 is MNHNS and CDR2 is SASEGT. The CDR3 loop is CASSETTGGPYEQYF. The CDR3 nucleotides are TGTGCCAGCAGTGAGACGACAGGGGGACCCTACGAGCAGTACTTC.

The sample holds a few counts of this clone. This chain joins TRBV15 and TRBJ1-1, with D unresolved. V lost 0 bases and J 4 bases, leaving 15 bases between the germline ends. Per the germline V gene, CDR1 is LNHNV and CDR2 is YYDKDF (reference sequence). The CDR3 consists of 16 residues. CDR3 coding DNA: TGTGCCACCAGCAGAGACAAATTAGGAGGGATCACTGAAGCTTTCTTT. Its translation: CATSRDKLGGITEAFF.

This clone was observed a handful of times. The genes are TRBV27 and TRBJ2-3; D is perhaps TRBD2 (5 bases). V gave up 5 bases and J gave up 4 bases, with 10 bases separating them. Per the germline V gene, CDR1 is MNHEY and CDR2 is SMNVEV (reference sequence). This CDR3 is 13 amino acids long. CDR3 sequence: CASSPGWADTQYF. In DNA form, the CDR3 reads TGTGCCAGCAGTCCGGGGTGGGCAGATACGCAGTATTTT.

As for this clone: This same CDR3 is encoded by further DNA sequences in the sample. CDR3 sequence reads: CASSVGGGGYEQYF. The CDR3, as DNA: TGTGCCAGCAGCGTAGGCGGGGGAGGGTACGAGCAGTACTTC. This sequence joins TRBV9 and TRBJ2-7; 7 nucleotides agree with TRBD2. The CDR3 is made up of 14 amino acids. With V trimmed by 0 bases and J by 4 bases, 4 bases remained unmatched. Germline loops: CDR1 SGDLS, CDR2 YYNGEE.

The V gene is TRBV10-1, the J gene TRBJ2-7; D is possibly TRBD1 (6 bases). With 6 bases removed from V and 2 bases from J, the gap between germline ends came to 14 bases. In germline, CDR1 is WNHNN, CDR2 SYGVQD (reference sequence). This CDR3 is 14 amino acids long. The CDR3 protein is CASRKYRVPYEQYF. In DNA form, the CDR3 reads TGCGCCAGCAGGAAATACAGGGTCCCCTACGAGCAGTACTTC.

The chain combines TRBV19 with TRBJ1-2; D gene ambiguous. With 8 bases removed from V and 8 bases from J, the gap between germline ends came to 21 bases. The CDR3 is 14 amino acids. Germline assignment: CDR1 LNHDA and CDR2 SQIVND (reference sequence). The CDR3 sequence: CASCLVSGTGGYTF. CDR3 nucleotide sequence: TGTGCCAGTTGCCTAGTATCCGGAACGGGAGGCTACACCTTC.

The CDR3 region is CASSVREVSLAETQYF. CDR3 nucleotide sequence: TGTGCCAGTAGTGTTAGAGAGGTTTCTCTGGCGGAGACCCAGTACTTC. This rearrangement joins TRBV19 to TRBJ2-5; D ambiguous. Germline CDR1 reads LNHDA; CDR2 reads SQIVND (reference sequence). The ends were cut back, 5 bases at V and 5 bases at J, with 21 bases in the middle. The CDR3 has 16 amino acids.

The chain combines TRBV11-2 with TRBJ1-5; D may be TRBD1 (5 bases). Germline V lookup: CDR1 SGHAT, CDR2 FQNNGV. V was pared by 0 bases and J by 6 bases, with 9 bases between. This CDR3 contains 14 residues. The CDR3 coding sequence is TGTGCCAGCAGCTTAGATGGGGGGGGTCAGCCCCAGCATTTT. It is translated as CASSLDGGGQPQHF.

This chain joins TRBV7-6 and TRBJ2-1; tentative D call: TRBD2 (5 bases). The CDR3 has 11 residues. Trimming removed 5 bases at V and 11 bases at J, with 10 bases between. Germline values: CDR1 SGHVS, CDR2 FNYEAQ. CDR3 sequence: CASSPGLKQFF. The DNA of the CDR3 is TGTGCCAGCAGCCCCGGACTCAAGCAGTTCTTC. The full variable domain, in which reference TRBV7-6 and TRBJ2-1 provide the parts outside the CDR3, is GAGVSQSPRYKVTKRGQDVALRCDPISGHVSLYWYRQALGQGPEFLTYFNYEAQQDKSGLPNDRFSAERPEGSISTLTIQRTEQRDSAMYRCASSPGLKQFFGPGTRLTVL.

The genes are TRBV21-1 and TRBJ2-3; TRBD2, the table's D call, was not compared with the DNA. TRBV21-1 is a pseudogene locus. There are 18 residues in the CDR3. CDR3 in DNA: TGTGCCAAAACCGGGACTAGCGGGGGGGCGAGTAGCACAGATACGCAGTATTTT. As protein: CAKTGTSGGASSTDTQYF.

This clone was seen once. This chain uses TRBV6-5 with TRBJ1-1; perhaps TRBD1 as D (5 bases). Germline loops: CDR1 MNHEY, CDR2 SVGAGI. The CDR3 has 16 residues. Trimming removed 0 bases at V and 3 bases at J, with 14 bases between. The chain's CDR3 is CASSYSRPGWDTEAFF. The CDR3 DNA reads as TGTGCCAGCAGTTACTCTCGGCCAGGGTGGGACACTGAAGCTTTCTTT.

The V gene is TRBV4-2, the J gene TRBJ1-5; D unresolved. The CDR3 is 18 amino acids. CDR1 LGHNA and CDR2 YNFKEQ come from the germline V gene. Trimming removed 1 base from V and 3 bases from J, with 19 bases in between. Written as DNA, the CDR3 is TGTGCCAGCAGCCAAGTTGGTGGAGTCCCTCCGCCCAATCAGCCCCAGCATTTT. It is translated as CASSQVGGVPPPNQPQHF.

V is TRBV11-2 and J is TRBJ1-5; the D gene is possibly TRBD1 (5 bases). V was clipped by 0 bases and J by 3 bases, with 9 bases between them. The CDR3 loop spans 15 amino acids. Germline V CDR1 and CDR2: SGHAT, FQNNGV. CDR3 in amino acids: CASSLDRGDNQPQHF. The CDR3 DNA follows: TGTGCCAGCAGCTTAGATCGGGGGGACAATCAGCCCCAGCATTTT.

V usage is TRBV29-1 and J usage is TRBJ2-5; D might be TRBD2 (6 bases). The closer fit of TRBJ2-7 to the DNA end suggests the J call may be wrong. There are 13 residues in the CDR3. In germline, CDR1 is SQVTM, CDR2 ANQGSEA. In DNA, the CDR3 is TGCAGCGTTCACGACGGGAGCTCCTACGAGCAGTACTTC. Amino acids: CSVHDGSSYEQYF.

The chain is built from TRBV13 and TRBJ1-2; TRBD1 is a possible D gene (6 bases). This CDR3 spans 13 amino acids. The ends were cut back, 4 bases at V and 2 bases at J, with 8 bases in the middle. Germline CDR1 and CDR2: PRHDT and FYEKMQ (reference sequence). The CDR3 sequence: CASSSQGNYGYTF. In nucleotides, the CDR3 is TGTGCCAGCAGCTCACAGGGCAACTATGGCTACACCTTC. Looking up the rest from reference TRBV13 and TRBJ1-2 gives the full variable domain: AAGVIQSPRHLIKEKRETATLKCYPIPRHDTVYWYQQGPGQDPQFLISFYEKMQSDKGSIPDRFSAQQFSDYHSELNMSSLELGDSALYFCASSSQGNYGYTFGSGTRLTVV.

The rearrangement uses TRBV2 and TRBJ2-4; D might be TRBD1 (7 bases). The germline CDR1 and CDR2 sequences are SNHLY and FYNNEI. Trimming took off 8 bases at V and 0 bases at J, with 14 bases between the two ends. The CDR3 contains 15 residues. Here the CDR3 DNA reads TGTGCCAGCGGAAGACAGGGACTAGCCAAAAACATTCAGTACTTC. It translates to CASGRQGLAKNIQYF.

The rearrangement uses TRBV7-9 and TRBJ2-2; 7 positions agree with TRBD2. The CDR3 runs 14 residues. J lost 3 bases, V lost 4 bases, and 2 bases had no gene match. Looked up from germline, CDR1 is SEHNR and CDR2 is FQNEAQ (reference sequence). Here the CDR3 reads CASSYAGDTGELFF. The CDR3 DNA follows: TGTGCCAGCAGCTACGCGGGGGACACCGGGGAGCTGTTTTTT.